The 9 T cell receptor beta chains given below trace back to one sample, sequenced in a study of blood T cell repertoires in COVID-19. The method was immunoSEQ multiplex PCR; TCRdb's version includes in-frame clones alone and lacks a portion of them. Of some 17,000 clones listed, roughly 90% were seen once; the top ten hold under 20%. Sequencing was performed on peripheral blood. The receptors derive from a man aged 45-65 years with active COVID-19.

This chain links TRBV10-3 with TRBJ2-5; D uncertain. Trimming cost V 5 bases and J 5 bases, with 12 bases left between them. CDR1 ENHRY and CDR2 SYGVKD come from the germline V gene. The CDR3 runs 13 residues. The CDR3 spells CAISRSGLETQYF. As DNA, the CDR3 is TGTGCCATCAGTCGGTCCGGGTTGGAGACCCAGTACTTC.

J is TRBJ2-1 and V is TRBV9, with TRBD1 as a possible D gene (6 bases). Trimming left V 1 base short and J 10 bases short, with 9 bases between. The germline CDR1 and CDR2 sequences are SGDLS and YYNGEE. The CDR3 loop spans 12 amino acids. The CDR3 reads CASSVTGYEQFF. The CDR3 DNA follows: TGTGCCAGCAGCGTAACAGGGTACGAGCAGTTCTTC.

J is TRBJ2-6 and V is TRBV5-5, with unresolved D. CDR1 and CDR2 (germline): SGHKS, YYEKEE (reference sequence). V was trimmed by 4 bases and J by 0 bases, leaving 8 bases between them. The CDR3 length is 15 residues. The DNA for the CDR3 is TGTGCCAGCAGCCTCCTAACCTCTGGGGCCAACGTCCTGACTTTC. This gives the protein CASSLLTSGANVLTF.

V is TRBV12-3 or TRBV12-4 and J is TRBJ2-7; possibly TRBD2 for D (6 bases). The CDR3 sequence is 13 residues long. The ends were cut back, 3 bases at V and 6 bases at J, with 12 bases in the middle. CDR3 coding DNA: TGTGCCAGCAGTTTTGCGGGAAAGGGCGAGCAGTACTTC. Translation: CASSFAGKGEQYF.

The chain recombines TRBV5-1 with TRBJ1-4; 7 positions match TRBD1. In germline, CDR1 is SGHRS, CDR2 YFSETQ. The J segment lost 1 base and the V segment lost 4 bases, leaving 4 bases of the junction unmatched. The CDR3 is 15 residues long. CDR3 sequence reads: CASSPWDRTNEKLFF. The DNA for the CDR3 is TGCGCCAGCAGCCCGTGGGACAGAACTAATGAAAAACTGTTTTTT.

The rearrangement uses TRBV5-4 and TRBJ1-3; tentatively, D is TRBD1 (5 bases). With 0 bases removed from V and 0 bases from J, the gap between germline ends came to 10 bases. Germline loops: CDR1 SGHNT, CDR2 YYREEE (reference sequence). The CDR3 extends over 16 amino acids. This CDR3 is CASSLGGGLSGNTIYF. In nucleotides, the CDR3 is TGTGCCAGCAGCTTGGGGGGGGGTCTCTCTGGAAACACCATATATTTT.

The V call is TRBV7-3, the J call TRBJ2-7, with 11 bases aligning to TRBD1. The CDR3 length is 14 residues. V trimming: 5 bases; J trimming: 4 bases; junction bases outside the gene matches: 4. Germline lookup yields CDR1 SGHTA and CDR2 FQGTGA. CDR3: CASSPGDRGYEQYF. Here the CDR3 DNA reads TGTGCCAGCAGCCCTGGGGACAGGGGGTACGAGCAGTACTTC. Together with reference TRBV7-3 and TRBJ2-7, the CDR3 gives the full variable domain: GAGVSQTPSNKVTEKGKYVELRCDPISGHTALYWYRQSLGQGPEFLIYFQGTGAADDSGLPNDRFFAVRPEGSVSTLKIQRTERGDSAVYLCASSPGDRGYEQYFGPGTRLTVT.

The chain employs TRBV19 and TRBJ2-6; TRBD1 aligns across 8 bases. V gave up 6 bases and J gave up 0 bases; unmatched junction bases: 4. The length of the CDR3 is 16 residues. Germline CDR1 is LNHDA and CDR2 is SQIVND (reference sequence). The CDR3 DNA sequence: TGTGCCAGTAGGGACAGGGTCTTCTCTGGGGCCAACGTCCTGACTTTC. Its translation is CASRDRVFSGANVLTF. Drawing the rest from reference TRBV19 and TRBJ2-6, the complete variable domain is DGGITQSPKYLFRKEGQNVTLSCEQNLNHDAMYWYRQDPGQGLRLIYYSQIVNDFQKGDIAEGYSVSREKKESFPLTVTSAQKNPTAFYLCASRDRVFSGANVLTFGAGSRLTVL.

The chain combines TRBV18 with TRBJ1-3, with D tentatively TRBD1 (6 bases). Germline V gene data show CDR1 as KGHSH and CDR2 as LQKENI. This CDR3 has 16 amino acids. V shed 3 bases and J shed 0 bases, with 12 bases lying between them. CDR3: CASSPRQASSGNTIYF. The CDR3 nucleotides are TGTGCCAGCTCACCGAGACAGGCATCCTCTGGAAACACCATATATTTT.